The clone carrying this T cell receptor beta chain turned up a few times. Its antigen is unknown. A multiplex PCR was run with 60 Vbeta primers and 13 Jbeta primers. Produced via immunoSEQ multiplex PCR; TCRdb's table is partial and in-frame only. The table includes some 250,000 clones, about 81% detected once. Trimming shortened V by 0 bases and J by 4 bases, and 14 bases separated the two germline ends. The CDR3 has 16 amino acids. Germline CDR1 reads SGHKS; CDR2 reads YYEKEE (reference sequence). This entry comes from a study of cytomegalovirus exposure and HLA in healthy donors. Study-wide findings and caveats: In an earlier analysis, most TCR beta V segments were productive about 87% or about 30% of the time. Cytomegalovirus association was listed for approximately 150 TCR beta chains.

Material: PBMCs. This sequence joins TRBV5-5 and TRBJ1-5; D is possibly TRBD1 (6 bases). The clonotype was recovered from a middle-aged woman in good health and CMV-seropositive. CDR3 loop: CASSLGQGNFNQPQHF. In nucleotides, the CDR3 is TGTGCCAGCAGCTTGGGTCAGGGGAACTTTAATCAGCCCCAGCATTTT.